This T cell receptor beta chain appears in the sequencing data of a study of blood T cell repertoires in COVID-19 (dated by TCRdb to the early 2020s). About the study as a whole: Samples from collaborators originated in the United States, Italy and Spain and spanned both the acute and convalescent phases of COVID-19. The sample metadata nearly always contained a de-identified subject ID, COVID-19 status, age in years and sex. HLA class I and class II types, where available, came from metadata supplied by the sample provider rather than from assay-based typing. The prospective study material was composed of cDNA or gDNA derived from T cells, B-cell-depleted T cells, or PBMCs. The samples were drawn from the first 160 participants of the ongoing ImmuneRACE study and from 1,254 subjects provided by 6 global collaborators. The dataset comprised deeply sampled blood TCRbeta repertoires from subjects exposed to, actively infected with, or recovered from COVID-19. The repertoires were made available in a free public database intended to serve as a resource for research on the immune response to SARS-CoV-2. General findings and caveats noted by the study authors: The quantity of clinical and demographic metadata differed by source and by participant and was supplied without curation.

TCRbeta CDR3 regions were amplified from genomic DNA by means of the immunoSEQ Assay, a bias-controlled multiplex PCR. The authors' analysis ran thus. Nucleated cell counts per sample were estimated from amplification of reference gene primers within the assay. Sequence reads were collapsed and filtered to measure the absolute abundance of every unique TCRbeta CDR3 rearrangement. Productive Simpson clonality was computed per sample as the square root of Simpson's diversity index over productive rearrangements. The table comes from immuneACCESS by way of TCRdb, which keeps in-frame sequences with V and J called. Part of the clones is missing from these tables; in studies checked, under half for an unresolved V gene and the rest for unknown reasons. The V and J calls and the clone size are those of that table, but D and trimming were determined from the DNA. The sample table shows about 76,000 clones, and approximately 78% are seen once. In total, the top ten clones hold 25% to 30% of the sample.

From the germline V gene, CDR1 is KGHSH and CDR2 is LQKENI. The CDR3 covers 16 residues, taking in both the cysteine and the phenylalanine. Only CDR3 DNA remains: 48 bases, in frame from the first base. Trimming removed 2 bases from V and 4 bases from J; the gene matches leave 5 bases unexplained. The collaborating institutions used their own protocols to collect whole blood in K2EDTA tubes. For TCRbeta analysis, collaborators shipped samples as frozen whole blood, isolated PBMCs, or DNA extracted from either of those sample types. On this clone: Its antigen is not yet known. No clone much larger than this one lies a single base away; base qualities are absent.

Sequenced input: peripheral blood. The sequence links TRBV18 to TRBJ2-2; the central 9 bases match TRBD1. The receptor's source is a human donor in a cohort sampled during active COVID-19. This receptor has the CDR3 CASSPLGTGSTGELFF. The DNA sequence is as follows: TGTGCCAGCTCACCATTGGGGACAGGGAGCACCGGGGAGCTGTTTTTT.